These T cell receptor beta chains were read from a single sample in a study of blood T cell repertoires in COVID-19. Here immunoSEQ multiplex PCR was the method, and the copy in TCRdb shows in-frame clones only, minus some. This table has approximately 400,000 clones, around 88% appearing once. The sequencing sample was made of peripheral blood. The receptors were gathered from a woman aged 45-65 years with COVID-19, enrolled during active disease. The CDR3 runs from the conserved cysteine through the conserved F or W. A D gene is named only where the DNA matches it firmly. Part of the rows lack a size; the others show once, few, many or a class for expanded clones.

size	V	J	D	DNA	CDR3
.	TRBV19	TRBJ2-2	.	TGTGCCAGTAGAGAGGGGGTGAGGGCCGGGGAGCTGTTTTTT	CASREGVRAGELFF
.	TRBV29-1	TRBJ2-7	TRBD1	TGCAGCGTTCAGAGTCCCCGGGACAGCTACGAGCAGTACTTC	CSVQSPRDSYEQYF
.	TRBV3-1/TRBV3-2	TRBJ2-2	.	TGTGCCAGCAGCCAGGGCCTCGGGGAGCTGTTTTTT	CASSQGLGELFF
.	TRBV12-5	TRBJ1-5	.	TGTGCTAGTGGACAAAATCAGCCCCAGCATTTT	CASGQNQPQHF
.	TRBV21-1	TRBJ1-2	.	TGTGCCAGCAGCTCCCGAGGGGGGGAACATGCCGACAGGATCGATGGCTACACCTTC	CASSSRGGEHADRIDGYTF
.	TRBV29-1	TRBJ2-3	TRBD1	TGCAGCGTCTGGACAGGGGAGACAGATACGCAGTATTTT	CSVWTGETDTQYF
few	TRBV30	TRBJ2-7	.	TGTGCCTGGAGTGTACCGGGTCTCGAGCAGTACTTC	CAWSVPGLEQYF
once	TRBV7-9	TRBJ2-1	.	TGTGCCAGCAGCGCCCGGACAGACAGCTCCTACAATGAGCAGTTCTTC	CASSARTDSSYNEQFF
.	TRBV6-2/TRBV6-3	TRBJ1-4	.	TGTGCCAACAGTTTGTTGGGGGCTCCCACTAATGAAAAACTGTTTTTT	CANSLLGAPTNEKLFF
once	TRBV11-2	TRBJ2-2	.	TGTGCCAGCAGCCTCCGCAGGGGGACTAACACCGGGGAGCTGTTTTTT	CASSLRRGTNTGELFF
.	TRBV5-1	TRBJ1-4	TRBD1	TGCGCCAGCAGCGTGGGACAGGATAATGAAAAACTGTTTTTT	CASSVGQDNEKLFF
.	TRBV5-1	TRBJ1-2	TRBD1	TGCGCCAGCAGCTTCTCACGTAGCTACCGGGACAGCCTAAACTATGGCTACACCTTC	CASSFSRSYRDSLNYGYTF
.	TRBV24-1	TRBJ2-5	TRBD2	TGTGCCACCAGTGATAGGGGACTAGGGGAGGCCCAGTACTTC	CATSDRGLGEAQYF
.	TRBV7-9	TRBJ1-2	.	TGTGCCAGCAGCTTAGTCGGGGATCGTGGCTACACCTTC	CASSLVGDRGYTF
.	TRBV24-1	TRBJ2-2	.	TGTGCCACCAGCAGGGGAAAAGGCACCGGGGAGCTGTTTTTT	CATSRGKGTGELFF
.	TRBV3-1/TRBV3-2	TRBJ2-7	TRBD2	TGTGCCAGCAGCCCAACGGGACTAGCGGGGGGGCCCGACGAGCAGTACTTC	CASSPTGLAGGPDEQYF
.	TRBV7-9	TRBJ1-2	TRBD1	TGTGCCAGCAGCTTAGGCGCGGGACAGGGAGATGGCTACACCTTC	CASSLGAGQGDGYTF
.	TRBV11-2	TRBJ2-7	TRBD1	TGTGCCAGCAGCGAAGACAGGGGGCAGCCCGAGCAGTACTTC	CASSEDRGQPEQYF
.	TRBV29-1	TRBJ1-2	.	TGCAGCGTTCGGGACTATGGCTACACCTTC	CSVRDYGYTF
.	TRBV11-3	TRBJ2-1	.	TGTGCCAGCAGCTTAGATCCTGGGCTCCGAATCTTCTTC	CASSLDPGLRIFF
.	TRBV2	TRBJ2-5	.	TGTGCCAGCGGGAGGTGGGGTGTAGGGGAGACCCAGTACTTC	CASGRWGVGETQYF
.	TRBV6-1	TRBJ2-5	TRBD1	TGTGCCAGCAGTGTTTCGGGGACAGGGGGCGCGTGGGAGACCCAGTACTTC	CASSVSGTGGAWETQYF
.	TRBV3-1/TRBV3-2	TRBJ1-5	.	TGTGCCAGCAGCCAAGAAAGCGGTAGCAATCAGCCCCAGCATTTT	CASSQESGSNQPQHF
.	TRBV20-1	TRBJ1-2	.	TGCAGTGCTAGTGAGATTGGCTTCGGCTACACCTTC	CSASEIGFGYTF
.	TRBV5-5	TRBJ2-1	TRBD2	TGTGCCAGCAGCCAAGGACTAGCGGGGTTCTACAATGAGCAGTTCTTC	CASSQGLAGFYNEQFF
.	TRBV10-3	TRBJ2-7	.	TGTGCCATCAGTGAGTCGGGCAGGGGCGGCAACGAGCAGTACTTC	CAISESGRGGNEQYF
.	TRBV3-1/TRBV3-2	TRBJ1-5	.	TGTGCCAGCAGCCAAGATATGGGGGGAGGACAGCCCCAGCATTTT	CASSQDMGGGQPQHF
.	TRBV24-1	TRBJ2-3	.	TGTGCCACCAGTGACCATAGATACACAGATACGCAGTATTTT	CATSDHRYTDTQYF
.	TRBV3-1/TRBV3-2	TRBJ2-4	.	TGTGCCAGCAGCCAAGGGCCCAACATTCAGTACTTC	CASSQGPNIQYF
.	TRBV2	TRBJ2-3	.	TGTGCCAGCAGTGAAGAGGGGTCGACAGATACGCAGTATTTT	CASSEEGSTDTQYF
once	TRBV5-4	TRBJ2-7	.	TGTGCCAGCAGCTTGGATGGCCACAGGGTAAACTCCGAGCAGTACTTC	CASSLDGHRVNSEQYF
.	TRBV6-2/TRBV6-3	TRBJ1-1	.	TGTGCCAGCAGTGCTCAGGGATTGGGCACTGAAGCTTTCTTT	CASSAQGLGTEAFF
.	TRBV7-9	TRBJ2-7	TRBD2	TGTGCCAGCAGCTCCATCGGGACTAGCGGGGGAAGTTGGTCCTACGAGCAGTACTTC	CASSSIGTSGGSWSYEQYF
.	TRBV15	TRBJ2-2	.	TGTGCCACCAGCAGAGACAGGGAGGTCACCGGGGAGCTGTTTTTT	CATSRDREVTGELFF
.	TRBV4-1	TRBJ2-7	TRBD1	TGCGCCAGCAGCTTGCGGACAGGGGCCTCCTACGAGCAGTACTTC	CASSLRTGASYEQYF
.	TRBV6-2/TRBV6-3	TRBJ2-3	.	TGTGCCAGCAGTTTTACGGGGTCATGGGATACGCAGTATTTT	CASSFTGSWDTQYF
.	TRBV5-5	TRBJ1-5	.	TGTGCCAGCAGCTTGGAGGGGTTCGAAGATCAGCCCCAGCATTTT	CASSLEGFEDQPQHF
.	TRBV5-1	TRBJ2-7	TRBD1	TGCGCCAGCACAGGAACAGGGGGAAACTACGAGCAGTACTTC	CASTGTGGNYEQYF
.	TRBV7-7	TRBJ2-3	TRBD2	TGTGCCAGCAGCCCCGGACTAGCGGGGGCGGTCACAGATACGCAGTATTTT	CASSPGLAGAVTDTQYF
once	TRBV11-2	TRBJ2-5	TRBD2	TGTGCCAGCAGCTCGGGACTAGCGGGGGGTTTAATGCGGGGAGAGACCCAGTACTTC	CASSSGLAGGLMRGETQYF
.	TRBV12-3/TRBV12-4	TRBJ1-1	TRBD1	TGTGCCAGCAGCCTTCGACAGGGGGCTGCAGCTTTCTTT	CASSLRQGAAAFF
.	TRBV21-1	TRBJ2-1	.	TGTGCCAGCAGCAAAGTCCAGGGGGGCTACCTTTATTCCTACAATGAGCAGTTCTTC	CASSKVQGGYLYSYNEQFF
.	TRBV30	TRBJ1-2	.	TGTGCCTGGAGTGCAGGGGCGCAAGGTGGCTACACCTTC	CAWSAGAQGGYTF
.	TRBV19	TRBJ2-1	TRBD2	TGTGCCAGTAGTCATATCCTCTATATAGCGGGGGGTCTCGATGAGCAGTTCTTC	CASSHILYIAGGLDEQFF
.	TRBV5-1	TRBJ2-7	.	TGCGCCAGCAGCTTTACGCCGAGCTACGAGCAGTACTTC	CASSFTPSYEQYF
.	TRBV6-1	TRBJ2-7	TRBD1	TGTGCCAGCAGTGAAGGGGACAGGACCTACTACGAGCAGTACTTC	CASSEGDRTYYEQYF
.	TRBV6-5	TRBJ1-3	.	TGTGCCAGCTTCAGGGGTTCCCGAGGAAACACCATATATTTT	CASFRGSRGNTIYF
.	TRBV27	TRBJ2-3	TRBD2	TGTGCCAGCAGTTTATCCCCGGGAGGGACTTTAGATACGCAGTATTTT	CASSLSPGGTLDTQYF
.	TRBV4-1	TRBJ1-2	.	TGCGCCAGCAGCCAAGAAGGAGGGCAGACCCATTATACCTTC	CASSQEGGQTHYTF
few	TRBV13	TRBJ1-1	.	TGTGCCAGCAGCCAACAGGGTATTGAAGCTTTCTTT	CASSQQGIEAFF
.	TRBV6-5	TRBJ1-6	.	TGTGCCAGCAGTTACAGGGGCCCGACCCCAGGTTCACCCCTCCACTTT	CASSYRGPTPGSPLHF
.	TRBV7-8	TRBJ2-3	.	TGTGCCAGCAGCCCGGGGGGCCCCGATACGCAGTATTTT	CASSPGGPDTQYF
.	TRBV19	TRBJ1-5	.	TGTGCCAGTAGTATGTTCCAGGGCAATCAGCCCCAGCATTTT	CASSMFQGNQPQHF